This entry describes one TCR beta chain. This clonotype occurred a few times. Its binding antigen is unknown. Base qualities were left out, and no much larger clone turns up one base away. The sample originates from a study of T cells after yellow fever vaccination (dated 2019 in TCRdb). Regarding the study in general: The SMART-Seq v4 Ultra Low Input RNA kit was used to prepare libraries from fractions with low cell numbers. The cohort comprised two healthy male donors, one aged 18 to 30 and one aged 30 to 40 years. Bulk PBMC replicates and cell subsets were isolated from blood drawn at multiple timepoints before and after both primary and secondary immunization. To follow T-cell clones before and after both primary and booster YFV17D yellow fever vaccination, bulk TCR alpha and beta repertoires underwent longitudinal sequencing.

Broader findings and caveats from the paper: Most clones expanded after primary vaccination (about 95% of CD4 and approximately 90% of CD8) were re-detected after the booster, suggesting that broad memory maintenance occurred. The study included only a couple of donors, which limits how far the findings can be generalized. Computational filtering was required because FACS-sorted repertoires could contain abundant contaminating clonotypes from the bulk population. Compared with the primary T-cell response, the secondary T-cell response was weaker but faster, peaking on day 5 rather than day 15. A small fraction of clonotypes appeared in both the CD4 and CD8 compartments, likely as a result of convergent recombination.

According to the study, the label for this sample's treatment or condition signals: live attenuated yellow fever vaccine strain. At each blood-draw timepoint, two biological replicates of bulk PBMCs were collected. A standard Ficoll-Paque protocol was used to isolate PBMCs from peripheral blood. TriZol was used to extract RNA from bulk PBMCs, from CD4 and CD8 fractions, and from dextramer-positive and dextramer-negative fractions. For this chain, trimming is 6 bases at the V end and 0 bases at the J end, and the number of junction bases without a gene match is 15. The germline V gene encodes CDR1 MNHEY and CDR2 SVGAGI. From the cysteine through the phenylalanine, the CDR3 covers 19 amino acids. The retained sequence is limited to the CDR3, 57 bases, with the frame set at the first base. The sequencer was an Illumina NovaSeq 6000. Synthesis of TCR cDNA relied on 5'RACE template switching, a step that introduced a universal primer site along with unique molecular identifiers. Priming for cDNA synthesis came from both the TCR alpha and TCR beta constant segments. Library amplification used two PCR steps, and the second PCR step added sample barcodes and sequencing adapters. Sequencing of the libraries was done on either Illumina HiSeq 2500 (2x100 bp) or NovaSeq (2x150 bp). For the original study's pipeline: MIGEC was used to demultiplex reads and collapse the reads into UMI consensus sequences, and MiXCR was used for V(D)J alignment. Using edgeR on replicate PBMC samples, clonotypes were called vaccine-responding if FDR was below 0.01 and the log2 fold change was above 5 up to day 15. Each bulk clonotype was labeled CD4 or CD8 based on which sequenced repertoire, CD4 or CD8, contained the clonotype at higher abundance. TCRdb reprocessing: public reads trimmed at Q25 with fastp, clones called with MiXCR, in-frame beta chains kept. Entries are consolidated by CDR3 protein sequence, retaining the most common genes and DNA. The V and J calls here are based on TCRdb, not the publication. This sample holds around 310,000 distinct CDR3 sequences; about 4% were observed only once. Roughly 26% of the sample comes from the top ten.

The specimen was PBMCs, collected 5 days after the yellow fever booster vaccination. The TCR originated in a man aged 18 to 29 who received the YFV17D yellow fever vaccine. This chain is built from TRBV6-5 and TRBJ1-4, with 8 middle bases fitting TRBD1. The CDR3 sequence is CASRRTPGGPSATNEKLFF. The sequenced DNA is TGTGCCAGCAGACGAACTCCAGGGGGCCCCTCTGCAACTAATGAAAAACTGTTTTTT.